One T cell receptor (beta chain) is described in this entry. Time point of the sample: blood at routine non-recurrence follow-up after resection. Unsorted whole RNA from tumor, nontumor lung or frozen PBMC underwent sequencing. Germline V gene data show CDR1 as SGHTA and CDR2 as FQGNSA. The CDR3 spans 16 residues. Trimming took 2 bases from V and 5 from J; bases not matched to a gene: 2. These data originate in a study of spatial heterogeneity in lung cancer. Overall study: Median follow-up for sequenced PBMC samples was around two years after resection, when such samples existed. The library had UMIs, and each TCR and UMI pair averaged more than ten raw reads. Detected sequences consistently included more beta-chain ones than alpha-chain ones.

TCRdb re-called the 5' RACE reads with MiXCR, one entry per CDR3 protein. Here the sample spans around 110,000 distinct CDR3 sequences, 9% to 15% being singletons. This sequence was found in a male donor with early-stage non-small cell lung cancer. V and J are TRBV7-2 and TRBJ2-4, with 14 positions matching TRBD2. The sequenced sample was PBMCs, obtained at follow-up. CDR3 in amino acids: CASSLWGLAGENIQYF. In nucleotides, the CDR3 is TGTGCCAGCAGCTTATGGGGACTAGCGGGGGAAAACATTCAGTACTTC.